The rows below give T cell receptor beta chains drawn from one sample of a study of blood T cell repertoires in COVID-19. The repertoire was sequenced with immunoSEQ multiplex PCR; TCRdb's copy has only in-frame clones and lacks some. This table holds some 180,000 clones, roughly 84% found once. Sequenced sample: peripheral blood. The receptor source for this set is a man in his 70s with active or convalescent COVID-19. Both conserved end residues are part of each CDR3. The D gene is left open where the match is weak. Rows give clone size only sometimes, using once, few, many, or a class for an expanded clone.

.	.	TRBV6-2/TRBV6-3	TRBJ1-5	TGTGCCAGCAGTTACTTAACAGGGAATCAGCCCCAGCATTTT	CASSYLTGNQPQHF
.	TRBD1	TRBV19	TRBJ1-2	TGTGCCAGTAGTCATCAGGGGGCATTTCCAGATGGCTACACCTTC	CASSHQGAFPDGYTF
once	.	TRBV11-2	TRBJ2-7	TGTGCCAGCTGGGGCCTGGGAGGATCCTACGAGCAGTACTTC	CASWGLGGSYEQYF
.	.	TRBV7-9	TRBJ2-7	TGTGCCCCCCGCTACGAGCAGTACTTC	CAPRYEQYF
.	.	TRBV4-1	TRBJ2-7	TGCGCCAGCAGCCAAGAATGGCTAGCGGAGGGGGGAGAGCAGTACTTC	CASSQEWLAEGGEQYF
.	TRBD1	TRBV28	TRBJ1-1	TGTGCCAGCACCCCGGTCGGGACAGGACGGAAGGCTTTCTTT	CASTPVGTGRKAFF
.	TRBD1	TRBV6-5	TRBJ2-1	TGTGCCAGCAGCTCAGACAGGGGGACTTACAATGAGCAGTTCTTC	CASSSDRGTYNEQFF
.	.	TRBV6-2/TRBV6-3	TRBJ1-1	TGTGCCAGCAGTCGGGCTGGAGGGGCGCTGAACACTGAAGCTTTCTTT	CASSRAGGALNTEAFF
.	.	TRBV5-6	TRBJ2-7	TGTGCCAGCAGCTCACCCCAGGGGTACGGCTACGAGCAGTACTTC	CASSSPQGYGYEQYF
.	TRBD1	TRBV7-9	TRBJ1-4	TGTGCCAGCAGCTTATTACAGGGGGTACGCGGTGAAAAACTGTTTTTT	CASSLLQGVRGEKLFF
.	TRBD1	TRBV24-1	TRBJ2-2	TGTGCCACCAGTGATTTCTTAGACAGGGGAGCCGGGGAGCTGTTTTTT	CATSDFLDRGAGELFF
.	TRBD1	TRBV25-1	TRBJ1-1	TGTGCCAGCAGCCCAGACTACAGGGGCCCGAACACTGAAGCTTTCTTT	CASSPDYRGPNTEAFF
.	TRBD1	TRBV5-1	TRBJ1-2	TGCGCCAGCAGCTTGACAGGGGAGGCCTATGGCTACACCTTC	CASSLTGEAYGYTF
.	TRBD1	TRBV5-1	TRBJ2-5	TGCGCCAGCAGCTTCAGCGACAGGGGGAGCGGAGAGACCCAGTACTTC	CASSFSDRGSGETQYF
.	.	TRBV21-1	TRBJ2-3	TGTGCCAGCAGCCCCCGGGTCCACGACGTCACAGATACGCAGTATTTT	CASSPRVHDVTDTQYF
.	TRBD1	TRBV5-1	TRBJ2-7	TGCGCCAGCAGCTTGGGGCCCGGGACAGCCCTATACGAGCAGTACTTC	CASSLGPGTALYEQYF
once	.	TRBV9	TRBJ1-2	TGTGCCAGCAGCCCCGGGACTAACTATGGCTACACCTTC	CASSPGTNYGYTF
.	.	TRBV9	TRBJ2-7	TGTGCCAGCAGCAGACAGCACAGGACCGAGCAGTACTTC	CASSRQHRTEQYF
.	.	TRBV10-3	TRBJ1-1	TGTGCCATCAGTGAGGTGACAACGTACACTGAAGCTTTCTTT	CAISEVTTYTEAFF
.	.	TRBV9	TRBJ2-7	TGTGCCAGCAGCGTAGGGCCTCGAGGGGGTTCCGAGCAGTACTTC	CASSVGPRGGSEQYF